The present TCR beta chain was sequenced within a study of blood T cell repertoires in COVID-19. Turning to the study itself: Specimens from acute and convalescent COVID-19 originated in the United States, Italy and Spain. Sources were T cells, B-cell-depleted T cells, or PBMCs; the material itself was cDNA or gDNA.

Germline CDR1 reads MNHEY; CDR2 reads SMNVEV (reference sequence). The CDR3 runs 15 residues. Trimming stripped 0 bases from V and 4 bases from J, with 10 bases between. Original handling: Estimation of nucleated cell counts was performed using reference gene primer amplification. TCRdb's table, derived via immunoSEQ multiplex PCR, lists solely in-frame clones and lacks some. V and J calls and clone size come straight from that table; D and trimming were deduced from the DNA. Here the sample spans hundreds of thousands of clones, roughly 86% being singletons. This clonotype originated in a woman aged 45-65 years who had recovered from COVID-19. This chain joins TRBV27 and TRBJ1-5; tentatively, D is TRBD1 (5 bases). Sequenced sample: peripheral blood. Here the CDR3 reads CASSLSPGGNQPQHF. The CDR3 DNA is TGTGCCAGCAGTTTATCCCCGGGGGGAAATCAGCCCCAGCATTTT.